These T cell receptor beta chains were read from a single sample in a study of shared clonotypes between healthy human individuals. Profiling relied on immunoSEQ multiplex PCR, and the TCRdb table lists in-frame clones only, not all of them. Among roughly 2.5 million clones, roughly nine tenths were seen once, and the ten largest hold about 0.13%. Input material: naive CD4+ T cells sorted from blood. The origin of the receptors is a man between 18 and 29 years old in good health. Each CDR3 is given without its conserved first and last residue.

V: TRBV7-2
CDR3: ASSSGLAGDEQY

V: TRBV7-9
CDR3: ASSSRGPYNEQF

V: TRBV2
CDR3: ASSAEKTNYGYT

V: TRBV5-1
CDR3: ASSLAGAGETQY

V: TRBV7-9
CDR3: ASSPGQKNIQY

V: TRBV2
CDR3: ASSVGGLGTDTQY

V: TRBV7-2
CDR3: ASSLDSGRAGYEQY

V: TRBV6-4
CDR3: ASSDSGLGEQF

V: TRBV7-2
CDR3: AGSSGQLYEQY

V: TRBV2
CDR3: ASSRTGDVGGTGELF

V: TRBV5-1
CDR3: ASSPGTDRSPLH

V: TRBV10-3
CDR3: AISDSLSSGNTIY

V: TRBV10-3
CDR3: AIGERGGLYEQY

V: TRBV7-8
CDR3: ASSLQRSGGYT

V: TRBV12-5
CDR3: ASGLDGQPQH

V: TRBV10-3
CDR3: AIRTGNVPNYGYT

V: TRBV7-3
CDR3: ASSSPGQPYRVFDQSSPLH

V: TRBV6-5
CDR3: ASSYRRRTDYEQY

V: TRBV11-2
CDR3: ATGGTGGNEQF

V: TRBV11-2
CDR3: ASSLWRDQPQH

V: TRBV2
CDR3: ASSSGTNYGYT

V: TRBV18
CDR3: ASSGVNSPLH

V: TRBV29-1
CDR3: SGGQGASDTQY

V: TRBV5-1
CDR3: ASSLARPTGPYGYT

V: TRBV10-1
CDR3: ASSRTLPPYEQY

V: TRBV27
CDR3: ASSLKRQGYEQY

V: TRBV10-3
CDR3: AISESAGLLYEQY

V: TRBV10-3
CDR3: ASKRVVAGMDYGYT

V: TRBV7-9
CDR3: ASSPWTSGGAAPDTQY

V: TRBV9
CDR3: ASSARTSGTDTQY

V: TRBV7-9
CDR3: ASSPATF

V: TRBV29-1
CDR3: SVEGQEGGEQY

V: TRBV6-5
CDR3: ASSYGGDGTDTQY

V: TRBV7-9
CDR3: ASSLLEGKSSYEQY

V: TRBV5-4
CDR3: ASVGQESYEQY

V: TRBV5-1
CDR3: ASSAVSSGGQETQY

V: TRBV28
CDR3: ASSSLRGLGEKLF

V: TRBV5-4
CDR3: ASSLTWGLNTEAF

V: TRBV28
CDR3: ASSLSFGQSEETQY

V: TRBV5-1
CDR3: ASSSLPSMGSYEQY

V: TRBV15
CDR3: ATSAPPMGKLPEKLF

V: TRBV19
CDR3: ACAAEDRAGETQY

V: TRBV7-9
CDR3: ASSPSSGAQY

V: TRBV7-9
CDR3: ASSLGGTPRGTDQPQH

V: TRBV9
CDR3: ASSTTYNEQF

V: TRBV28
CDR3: ASSNRANYGYT

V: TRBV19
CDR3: ASRSGGEANYGYT

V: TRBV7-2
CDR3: ASSLDRDGYT

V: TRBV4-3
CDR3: ASSQDPWGEQY

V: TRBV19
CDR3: ASSMDAGTGAHYGYT

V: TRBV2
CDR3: ASSELDSYNEQF

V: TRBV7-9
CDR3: ASSFSGGYTDTQY

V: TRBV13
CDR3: ASSSLGGSGNTIY